The sequence of this T cell receptor beta chain was determined in a study of T cells in Graves' hyperthyroidism and ophthalmopathy. Trimming took off 5 bases at V and 2 bases at J, with 13 bases between the two ends. The CDR3 has 14 amino acids. CDR1 SGHVS and CDR2 FNYEAQ come from the germline V gene. The hyperthyroidism patients had all been newly diagnosed, and their disease duration was under 2 months. Their ages ranged from 18 to 65 years. RNA transcripts yielded amplified TCR beta CDR3 regions. When the TCR CDR3 underwent first-round RT-PCR, the HTBI primer set was used. TCRdb re-analysed the multiplex PCR reads in MiXCR, keeping a single row per CDR3 protein. The table lists some 510,000 distinct CDR3 sequences, roughly 50% of them singletons, with just under 8.5% in the top ten.

The V call is TRBV7-6, the J call TRBJ2-7; D is perhaps TRBD1 (6 bases). The TCR sequence derives from a woman aged 18-29 years with Graves' hyperthyroidism. Sequencing was done on a sample of peripheral blood or thyroid tissue (not recorded which). CDR3 sequence reads: CASSQDRTAYEQYF. In DNA form, the CDR3 reads TGTGCCAGCAGCCAAGATCGGACAGCCTACGAGCAGTACTTC.